This record concerns one T cell receptor beta chain sequence. Its target is unknown. The time point is: late sampling 161 to 241 days after vaccination in a few convalescent patients. Noted treatment: 10-day PBMC culture with coronavirus spike peptide pools or control peptides (ViraFEST assay). The data stem from a study of vaccination and CD4 T cells after COVID-19. Looking at the study overall: The cells were exposed to overlapping spike peptides originating from SARS-CoV-2, HCoV-NL63, HCoV-OC43 and HCoV-229E for stimulation.

The Oncomine TCR Beta short-read assay sequenced DNA from cultured CD4+ T cells. TCRdb ran MiXCR on the PCR reads and lists one entry per CDR3 protein. The table includes 15,000 or so distinct CDR3 sequences, around 50% detected once. This CDR3 is built from 14 residues. The germline CDR1 and CDR2 sequences are DFQATT and SNEGSKA (reference sequence). The V end was cut by 2 bases, the J end by 2 bases, with 12 bases between. This clonotype originated in a human donor who had recovered from COVID-19. The sequences come from CD4+ T cells from blood, cultured in vitro, collected about 7 months after SARS-CoV-2 vaccination. V and J are TRBV20-1 and TRBJ2-5; D perhaps matches TRBD2 (5 bases). In DNA form, the CDR3 reads TGCAGTGCTAGACTCTCACTAGGGCAAGAGACCCAGTACTTC. Its translation: CSARLSLGQETQYF.